This T cell receptor beta chain was documented in a study of molecular identifiers for immune sequencing clone quantification. Study-wide results and caveats: Same-barcode identical TCR molecules could make highly expanded clones look smaller than they are. Under 1% of molecules in naive cells, but over 98% of effector molecules, belonged to clones above 20 RNA copies.

TCRdb fed the PCR reads into MiXCR, producing one record per CDR3 protein. Of about 640,000 distinct CDR3 sequences listed, nearly 20% are singletons. This clonotype was counted many times. The antigen is undetermined. CDR3 length: 16 amino acids. Trimming left V 1 base short and J 0 bases short, with 12 bases between. Germline V gene sequence: CDR1 SGHVS, CDR2 FNYEAQ. This TCR derives from a human donor in good health. Some libraries in this study had Jurkat cell RNA spiked in. The sample consisted of naive CD8+ T cells from blood, with Jurkat cell RNA spiked in. The sample's subset: FACS-sorted CD8+CD4-CCR7+CD45RA+ naive T cells. V gene TRBV7-6 combines with J gene TRBJ1-1; D ambiguous. The CDR3 bases are TGTGCCAGCAGCTTAGGTACCCAGTCCATGAACACTGAAGCTTTCTTT. Its protein is CASSLGTQSMNTEAFF.